Presented here are 9 T cell receptor beta chains from one specimen sequenced in a study of radiotherapy plus CTLA-4 blockade in lung cancer. Some clones are missing from TCRdb's copy, which holds only in-frame ones; the method was immunoSEQ multiplex PCR. The data show 35,000 to 55,000 clones, with around 77% seen just once and less than 3% held by the top ten. Sequences were derived from peripheral blood, sampled from a patient treated with radiotherapy plus ipilimumab. The receptors originated from a human donor with non-small cell lung cancer whose response to radiotherapy plus ipilimumab could not be evaluated.

The chain combines TRBV5-6 with TRBJ2-3; weak D call: TRBD1 (5 bases). CDR1 and CDR2 from the germline V gene are SGHDT and YYEEEE. Trimming stripped 0 bases from V and 1 base from J, with 12 bases between. This CDR3 has 16 amino acids. The CDR3, as DNA: TGTGCCAGCAGCTTGGGCAGGGCGCCTGGCACAGATACGCAGTATTTT. This encodes CASSLGRAPGTDTQYF.

This clone was observed a few times. V usage is TRBV6-6 and J usage is TRBJ1-6; a weak D match, TRBD1 (6 bases). The CDR3 runs to 15 residues. Germline CDR1 MNHNY, CDR2 SVGAGI (reference sequence). Trimming took off 0 bases at V and 9 bases at J, with 12 bases between the two ends. CDR3: CASSYSAGAGSPLHF. The CDR3 nucleotides read TGTGCCAGCAGTTACTCGGCAGGGGCAGGTTCACCCCTCCACTTT.

The V and J genes are TRBV10-3 and TRBJ1-2; unclear D gene. Germline V gives CDR1 ENHRY, CDR2 SYGVKD. V gave up 6 bases and J gave up 7 bases, with 27 bases separating them. This CDR3 has 17 amino acids. CDR3 residues: CAIRDGGQVRAEGGYTF. CDR3 DNA sequence: TGTGCCATCAGGGACGGAGGGCAGGTGAGGGCAGAGGGTGGCTACACCTTC.

The V gene is TRBV5-1, the J gene TRBJ1-2, with 11 bases identical to TRBD1. Trimming at V came to 4 bases and at J to 8 bases, leaving 10 bases not matched to a gene. Germline V gene lookup returns CDR1 SGHRS and CDR2 YFSETQ. The CDR3 length is 15 residues. CDR3 residues: CASSGDRGILGGYTF. The CDR3 DNA reads as TGCGCCAGCAGCGGGGACAGGGGGATACTCGGAGGCTACACCTTC.

The genes are TRBV27 and TRBJ2-7; no clear D. The CDR3 totals 15 residues. Germline CDR1 reads MNHEY; CDR2 reads SMNVEV (reference sequence). Trimming stripped 5 bases from V and 1 base from J, with 15 bases between. CDR3 in amino acids: CASSSLGELSYEQYF. CDR3 bases: TGTGCCAGCAGTAGTTTAGGTGAACTATCCTACGAGCAGTACTTC.

This clone occurred a few times. The same CDR3 is also encoded by other DNA sequences in this sample. The chain employs TRBV5-1 and TRBJ2-5; 8 bases agree with TRBD1. Germline V gene sequence: CDR1 SGHRS, CDR2 YFSETQ. The CDR3 covers 14 residues. With V trimmed by 0 bases and J by 5 bases, 3 bases remained unmatched. Here the CDR3 reads CASSLERQGETQYF. The CDR3 DNA reads as TGCGCCAGCAGCTTGGAGAGACAGGGGGAGACCCAGTACTTC.

The sample holds a few counts of this clone. This chain uses TRBV5-1 with TRBJ1-2; maybe TRBD1 (6 bases). CDR1 and CDR2 from the germline V gene are SGHRS and YFSETQ. V was trimmed by 4 bases and J by 4 bases, leaving 11 bases between them. The CDR3 sequence is 13 residues long. The CDR3 coding sequence is TGCGCCAGCAGCACGGACAGTTTCTATGGCTACACCTTC. It encodes CASSTDSFYGYTF.

This chain connects TRBV6-5 to TRBJ2-7; TRBD1 matches at 8 bases. V was pared by 4 bases and J by 6 bases, with 2 bases of the junction left unmatched. This CDR3 spans 12 amino acids. Germline values: CDR1 MNHEY, CDR2 SVGAGI. CDR3 amino acids: CASSSGQGEQYF. The CDR3 nucleotides read TGTGCCAGCAGTTCCGGACAGGGCGAGCAGTACTTC.

The chain links TRBV7-9 to TRBJ2-5, with 10 positions matching TRBD1. Germline CDR1 reads SEHNR; CDR2 reads FQNEAQ (reference sequence). This CDR3 has 16 residues. V shed 3 bases, J shed 4 bases, and the junction held 8 bases outside the gene matches. CDR3 protein: CASSLRGTGARETQYF. Here the CDR3 DNA reads TGTGCCAGCAGCTTGAGGGGGACAGGGGCTCGAGAGACCCAGTACTTC. Drawing the rest from reference TRBV7-9 and TRBJ2-5, the complete variable domain is DTGVSQNPRHKITKRGQNVTFRCDPISEHNRLYWYRQTLGQGPEFLTYFQNEAQLEKSRLLSDRFSAERPKGSFSTLEIQRTEQGDSAMYLCASSLRGTGARETQYFGPGTRLLVL.